The entry below gives a single T cell receptor (beta chain) sequence along with its context. Clones were sequenced by immunoSEQ multiplex PCR, and TCRdb holds only the in-frame ones, with some missing. Seen here are about 100,000 clones, around four fifths observed once, and the top ten hold roughly 31%. The data originate from a study of blood T cell repertoires in COVID-19. Across the study: PBMCs, B-cell-depleted T cells, or T cells were the source of the cDNA or gDNA that made up the material.

The receptor was derived from a man in his sixties or seventies with active or convalescent COVID-19. Sequenced input: peripheral blood.

CDR3 amino acids: CASSLASGDDQETQYF. The DNA for the CDR3 is TGTGCCAGCAGTTTAGCGAGCGGGGACGACCAAGAGACCCAGTACTTC. The chain uses TRBV27 and TRBJ2-5; 7 bases are shared with TRBD2. CDR3 length: 16 amino acids. After removal of 2 bases from V and 0 bases from J, the junction contained 6 bases not matched to a gene. Germline CDR1 and CDR2: MNHEY and SMNVEV (reference sequence).